This T cell receptor (beta chain) was identified during a study of blood T cell repertoires in COVID-19. Overall study context: The United States, Italy and Spain were the sources of the acute and convalescent COVID-19 samples. The cDNA or gDNA used as material had been derived from T cells, B-cell-depleted T cells, or PBMCs.

Trimming removed 5 bases from V and 3 bases from J, with 12 bases in between. CDR3 size: 14 residues. From germline, CDR1 is MNHEY and CDR2 SVGAGI. Original methodology: Estimation of nucleated cell counts relied on the amplification of reference gene primers. Assay used: immunoSEQ multiplex PCR; TCRdb lists only in-frame clones, some missing. That table furnishes V, J and clone size, whereas the DNA furnished D and trimming. The data contain some 56,000 clones, 65% to 85% of them singletons. The receptor was derived from a man aged 60 to 69 with acute or convalescent COVID-19. The V call is TRBV6-5, the J call TRBJ2-3; TRBD1 is a possible D gene (6 bases). The sample comprised peripheral blood. The CDR3 loop is CASSTRQATDTQYF. The CDR3 nucleotides read TGTGCCAGCAGTACCCGACAGGCAACAGATACGCAGTATTTT.